Detailed here is one T cell receptor beta chain. Being one base from a much bigger clone, this may be a read error. The data belong to a study of T cells after yellow fever vaccination. It was through 5'RACE template switching that TCR cDNA was made, with a universal primer site and UMIs added. TCRdb redid the calling of the 5' RACE reads with MiXCR, one entry per CDR3 protein. This table has hundreds of thousands of distinct CDR3 sequences, roughly an eighth appearing once. The CDR3 runs to 14 residues. Germline CDR1 reads SGHRS; CDR2 reads YFSETQ. This material consisted of PBMCs, taken on the day of the yellow fever booster vaccination. The TCR was taken from a man younger than 40 who received the YFV17D yellow fever vaccine. The chain links TRBV5-1 to TRBJ2-7; D is perhaps TRBD1 or TRBD2 (5 bases each). Here the CDR3 reads CTSSRGRRTGEQYF. In nucleotides, the CDR3 is TGCACCAGCAGCCGGGGACGGAGAACAGGCGAGCAGTACTTC. Variable domain in full (rest from reference TRBV5-1 and TRBJ2-7): KAGVTQTPRYLIKTRGQQVTLSCSPISGHRSVSWYQQTPGQGLQFLFEYFSETQRNKGNFPGRFSGRQFSNSRSEMNVSTLELGDSALYLCTSSRGRRTGEQYFGPGTRLTVT.